A selection of T cell receptor beta chains follows, all from one sample in a study of technical replicates of blood from a handful of donors. Libraries were prepared by immunoSEQ multiplex PCR; TCRdb keeps only in-frame clonotypes and omits some of them. There are about 63,000 clones in the sample; around nine tenths occur only once, and over 4% lies in the top ten. Sequencing input: PBMCs. Source of these receptors: a human donor in good health. Some clones in this sample may be carry-over from other donors' samples. CDR3s include the opening cysteine and the closing phenylalanine or tryptophan. A D gene is named only where the DNA matches it firmly. A row's size may be missing; if present it is once, few, many or a size class.

j_call v_call d_call clone_size cdr3_aa cdr3_nt
TRBJ2-7 TRBV7-2 TRBD1 NA CASSLEAGRGQHEQYF TGTGCCAGCAGCTTAGAGGCGGGCAGGGGGCAACACGAGCAGTACTTC
TRBJ2-1 TRBV5-1 NA once CASSSTTGYNEQFF TGCGCCAGCAGCTCCACTACGGGATACAATGAGCAGTTCTTC
TRBJ2-7 TRBV7-2 NA NA CASSLRGDIEQYF TGTGCCAGCAGCTTAAGAGGAGATATCGAGCAGTACTTC
TRBJ1-3 TRBV5-6 NA NA CASSLMGQGYGNTIYF TGTGCCAGCAGCTTGATGGGTCAGGGATATGGAAACACCATATATTTT
TRBJ1-5 TRBV6-5 TRBD1 NA CASSYSQGAQPQHF TGTGCCAGCAGTTACTCGCAGGGGGCCCAGCCCCAGCATTTT
TRBJ1-2 TRBV6-1 TRBD1 NA CASSETGQGNYGYTF TGTGCCAGCAGTGAAACGGGACAGGGTAACTATGGCTACACCTTC
TRBJ2-1 TRBV5-8 TRBD2 NA CASSAPGLAGFNAYNEQFF TGTGCCAGCAGCGCCCCGGGACTAGCGGGATTCAACGCCTACAATGAGCAGTTCTTC
TRBJ2-1 TRBV5-1 TRBD1 NA CASSLAPGGHNEQFF TGCGCCAGCAGCTTGGCCCCAGGGGGTCACAATGAGCAGTTCTTC
TRBJ2-7 TRBV5-3 NA NA CARSLSCLRQYF TGTGCCAGAAGCCTAAGTTGTCTCCGGCAGTACTTC
TRBJ1-5 TRBV5-4 NA once CASTKTESNQPQHF TGTGCCAGCACCAAGACAGAGAGCAATCAGCCCCAGCATTTT
TRBJ2-7 TRBV10-3 NA once CAISEAGSPYEQYF TGTGCCATCAGCGAGGCGGGGTCCCCCTACGAGCAGTACTTC
TRBJ1-5 TRBV12-5 NA few CASGLGEGQRYQPQHF TGTGCTAGTGGTTTGGGTGAAGGACAGAGATATCAGCCCCAGCATTTT
TRBJ2-7 TRBV27 TRBD2 NA CASNLHGRGNEQYF TGTGCCAGCAACTTACACGGGAGGGGCAACGAGCAGTACTTC
TRBJ2-5 TRBV29-1 NA NA CSVEGSSEETQYF TGCAGCGTTGAAGGATCTAGCGAGGAGACCCAGTACTTC
TRBJ2-7 TRBV29-1 NA once CSVQEGYEQYF TGCAGCGTTCAGGAGGGATACGAGCAGTACTTC
TRBJ1-6 TRBV5-6 TRBD1 NA CASSFRDRSPLHF TGTGCCAGCAGCTTCAGGGACAGGTCACCCCTCCACTTT
TRBJ2-2 TRBV6-4 NA once CASSDSQTGELFF TGTGCCAGCAGTGACTCTCAAACCGGGGAGCTGTTTTTT
TRBJ1-4 TRBV7-2 NA NA CASSLLGVATNEKLFF TGTGCCAGCAGCTTATTAGGGGTAGCAACTAATGAAAAACTGTTTTTT
TRBJ1-1 TRBV4-1 NA NA CASSQDRGDTEAFF TGCGCCAGCAGCCAAGATAGGGGCGACACTGAAGCTTTCTTT
TRBJ2-7 TRBV27 NA NA CASSFRSTYEQYF TGTGCCAGCAGTTTTCGGTCCACCTACGAGCAGTACTTC
TRBJ2-3 TRBV11-2 NA NA CASSSIKGGARADTQYF TGTGCCAGCAGCTCGATTAAGGGGGGGGCCCGAGCAGATACGCAGTATTTT
TRBJ1-2 TRBV10-1 NA NA CASRGFTSLVGRRVCGYTF TGCGCCAGCAGGGGATTTACTTCATTGGTAGGGCGCAGGGTTTGTGGCTACACCTTC
TRBJ2-3 TRBV10-3 NA NA CAISESLGSSNTQYF TGTGCCATCAGTGAGTCGCTCGGGAGTTCAAATACGCAGTATTTT
TRBJ2-1 TRBV7-9 NA NA CASSHPGAYNEQFF TGTGCCAGCAGCCACCCCGGAGCGTACAATGAGCAGTTCTTC
TRBJ2-2 TRBV7-2 NA NA CASSLVDRAGELFF TGTGCCAGCAGCTTAGTCGATCGGGCCGGGGAGCTGTTTTTT
TRBJ2-7 TRBV7-8 NA NA CASSSGGSAYEQYF TGTGCCAGCAGCTCTGGGGGGTCTGCCTACGAGCAGTACTTC
TRBJ2-3 TRBV29-1 NA NA CSVGSGDTQYF TGCAGCGTCGGTAGCGGAGATACGCAGTATTTT
TRBJ2-2 TRBV30 NA NA CAWLVAVDTGELFF TGTGCCTGGCTCGTGGCAGTCGACACCGGGGAGCTGTTTTTT
TRBJ2-3 TRBV7-9 NA once CASSPAATDTQYF TGTGCCAGCAGCCCGGCGGCAACAGATACGCAGTATTTT
TRBJ2-3 TRBV5-4 NA NA CASSSPHFGTDTQYF TGTGCCAGCAGCTCCCCTCACTTCGGCACAGATACGCAGTATTTT
TRBJ1-2 TRBV7-2 TRBD1 NA CASSLTQGKGYGYTF TGTGCCAGCAGCTTAACACAGGGGAAAGGGTATGGCTACACCTTC
TRBJ2-1 TRBV11-2 TRBD2 NA CASRYPGGASSNEQFF TGTGCCAGCAGATACCCCGGGGGGGCGAGTTCGAATGAGCAGTTCTTC
TRBJ2-3 TRBV15 NA NA CATSVSSSTDTQYF TGTGCCACCAGCGTTTCGAGTAGCACAGATACGCAGTATTTT
TRBJ2-7 TRBV4-1 TRBD2 NA CASSHSTGTRRIEQYF TGCGCCAGCAGCCATAGCACGGGGACTAGACGCATCGAGCAGTACTTC
TRBJ1-4 TRBV19 NA NA CASSPGTSNEKLFF TGTGCCAGTTCCCCCGGTACGTCTAATGAAAAACTGTTTTTT
TRBJ2-2 TRBV5-6 TRBD2 NA CASSLREGTGELFF TGTGCCAGCAGCTTACGGGAGGGCACCGGGGAGCTGTTTTTT
TRBJ2-1 TRBV30 TRBD1 NA CAWSRTGVRNEQFF TGTGCCTGGTCCAGGACAGGAGTTCGGAATGAGCAGTTCTTC
TRBJ1-2 TRBV5-1 NA NA CASSLEGRVVDGYTF TGCGCCAGCAGCTTGGAAGGGAGGGTAGTCGATGGCTACACCTTC
TRBJ2-5 TRBV7-3 NA NA CASSLAGETQYF TGTGCCAGCAGCTTAGCGGGGGAGACCCAGTACTTC
TRBJ1-3 TRBV7-3 NA NA CASSRWYRLGNTIYF TGTGCCAGCAGCCGCTGGTACAGGCTTGGAAACACCATATATTTT
TRBJ1-5 TRBV27 NA NA CASSPRGGSNQPQHF TGTGCCAGCAGCCCCAGGGGAGGGAGCAATCAGCCCCAGCATTTT
TRBJ1-2 TRBV7-3 NA NA CASSLLPGAYGYTF TGTGCCAGCAGCTTATTGCCAGGGGCCTATGGCTACACCTTC